This entry concerns a single T cell receptor (beta chain). What it recognizes is unknown. Clones were read by immunoSEQ multiplex PCR, and TCRdb kept only the in-frame ones, dropping some. The data contain over 6,500 clones, 83% of them seen just once; the ten biggest clones take up about 1.8%. Sample time point: 2014-2015 season, 7 days after vaccination. No donor had influenza vaccine in the prior 6 months; all lived in the community. The sample comes from a study of follicular helper T cells after annual influenza vaccination. Whole-study results and caveats: Only roughly 9-23% of analyzed cells yielded productive TCRB sequences. ICOS-CD38- cTfh most often held earlier Day 7 ICOS+CD38+ clones. ICOS+CD38+ cTfh clonality change tracked circulating plasmablast frequency change.

V lost 7 bases to trimming and J lost 4 bases, with 17 bases between them. This CDR3 comprises 16 residues. The V gene's germline CDR1 is KGHSY and CDR2 FQNENV. The chain recombines TRBV16 with TRBJ1-6, with a weak D call TRBD1 (6 bases). Source: CXCR5+ CD38- circulating T follicular helper cells from blood, taken 7 days after influenza vaccination. The sample's subset: circulating Tfh, non-naive CD4+CXCR5+PD-1+ (ICOS+CD38+ or ICOS-CD38-). The clonotype originates from an adult who received the influenza vaccine. In DNA, the CDR3 is TGTGCCAGCACCTTTGGACAGACCCATTATAATTCACCCCTCCACTTT. It specifies CASTFGQTHYNSPLHF.